This T cell receptor (beta chain) was sequenced in a study of shared clonotypes between healthy human individuals. This clone has a handful of counts. Template amounts of 300 to 350 ng DNA, 30,000 or so T cell genomes, were employed in unsorted PBMC replicate PCRs. Some clones are missing from TCRdb's copy, which holds only in-frame ones; the method was immunoSEQ multiplex PCR. The data show 450,000 to 550,000 clones, 60% to 85% seen once. Per germline, CDR1 MDHEN and CDR2 SYDVKM. CDR3 length: 14 amino acids. V gave up 6 bases and J gave up 0 bases, with 9 bases separating them. Healthy adults negative for HIV, lacking recent acute infections or vaccinations, served as donors.

Sequencing was done on a sample of PBMCs. The J gene is TRBJ1-5, the V gene TRBV28; TRBD1 might be the D (6 bases). This clonotype was obtained from a woman aged 40 to 50 in good health. Some clones in this sample may be carry-over from other donors' samples. Here the CDR3 reads CASSGQLSNQPQHF. The CDR3 DNA sequence: TGTGCCAGCAGCGGACAGCTTAGCAATCAGCCCCAGCATTTT.